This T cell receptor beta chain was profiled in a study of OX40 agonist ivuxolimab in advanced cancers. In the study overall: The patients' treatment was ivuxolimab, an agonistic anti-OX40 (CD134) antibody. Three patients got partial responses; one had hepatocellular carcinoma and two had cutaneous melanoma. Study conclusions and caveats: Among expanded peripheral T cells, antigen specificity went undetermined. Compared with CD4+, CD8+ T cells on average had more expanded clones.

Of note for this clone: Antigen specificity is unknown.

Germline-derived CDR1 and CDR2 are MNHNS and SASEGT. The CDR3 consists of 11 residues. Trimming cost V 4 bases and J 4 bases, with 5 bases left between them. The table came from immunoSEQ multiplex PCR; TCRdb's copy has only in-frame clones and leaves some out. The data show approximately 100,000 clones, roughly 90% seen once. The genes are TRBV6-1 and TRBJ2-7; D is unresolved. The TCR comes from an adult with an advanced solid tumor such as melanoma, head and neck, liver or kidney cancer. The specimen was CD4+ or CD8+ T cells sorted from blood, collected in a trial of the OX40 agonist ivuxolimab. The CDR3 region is CASSGRYEQYF. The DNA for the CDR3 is TGTGCCAGCAGTGGACGGTACGAGCAGTACTTC.